This T cell receptor (beta chain) comes out of a study of shared clonotypes between healthy human individuals. Across the study: Those who served as donors were two women and a few men between the ages of 18 and 49. CD4 naive and memory got three plates each, CD8 naive two, CD8 memory one.

CDR1 is LNHNV, CDR2 YYDKDF, per germline (reference sequence). V lost 6 bases and J lost 2; bases outside the gene matches: 8. The CDR3 is made up of 15 amino acids. Only in-frame clones appear in the TCRdb table, and some are missing; sequencing was by immunoSEQ multiplex PCR. Of some 1 million clones in the sample, around 76% were seen once. The genes are TRBV15 and TRBJ2-5; 8 bases are shared with TRBD2. The clonotype comes from a man aged 18 to 30 in good health. Sequences were obtained from memory CD4+ T cells sorted from blood. The subset here: CD45RA-negative fraction. This chain's CDR3 is CATSSPAGAQETQYF. Here the CDR3 DNA reads TGTGCCACCAGTTCACCAGCGGGGGCTCAAGAGACCCAGTACTTC.